Listed below are T cell receptor beta chains from one sample, sequenced in a study of response to subunit inactivated influenza vaccine. TCRdb ran MiXCR on the RT-PCR reads and lists one entry per CDR3 protein. Among roughly 710,000 distinct CDR3 sequences listed, 13% to 15% were seen once. The sequencing here drew on PBMCs from blood, taken 14 to 15 days before vaccination. The source of these receptors is a man between 50 and 59 years old who received an inactivated influenza vaccine. The CDR3 runs from the conserved cysteine through the conserved F or W. A D gene is named only where the DNA matches it firmly. A clone size is listed for some rows: how often the clone was seen (once, few, many), or a class if it is expanded.

abundance	j_gene	d_gene	v_gene	CDR3aa	CDR3nt
many	TRBJ2-1	-	TRBV5-1	CASSLSLDSYNEQFF	TGCGCCAGCAGCTTGTCACTGGACTCCTACAATGAGCAGTTCTTC
many	TRBJ2-3	TRBD1	TRBV29-1	CSARGKGQGSTDTQYF	TGCAGCGCGCGAGGAAAGGGACAGGGAAGCACAGATACGCAGTATTTT
-	TRBJ2-5	-	TRBV7-9	CASSLVRLETQYF	TGTGCCAGCAGCTTAGTCCGGTTGGAGACCCAGTACTTC
-	TRBJ1-2	-	TRBV3-1	CASSQSAVGGIKGYTF	TGTGCCAGCAGCCAATCCGCCGTGGGGGGAATTAAAGGCTACACCTTC
-	TRBJ2-3	TRBD1	TRBV5-1	CASCTGQMTDTQYF	TGCGCCAGCTGCACGGGACAGATGACAGATACGCAGTATTTT
-	TRBJ2-1	TRBD1	TRBV4-1	CASSRDLGTGSYNEQFF	TGCGCCAGCAGCCGGGATTTGGGGACAGGGTCGTACAATGAGCAGTTCTTC
few	TRBJ1-5	-	TRBV20-1	CSARDPGDPQPQHF	TGCAGTGCTCGGGACCCTGGGGATCCTCAGCCCCAGCATTTT
-	TRBJ2-1	-	TRBV4-3	CASSQDWRGAYNEQFF	TGCGCCAGCAGCCAAGATTGGCGGGGAGCCTACAATGAGCAGTTCTTC
few	TRBJ1-4	TRBD1	TRBV7-2	CASSTDRAEKLFF	TGTGCCAGCAGCACAGACAGGGCCGAAAAACTGTTTTTT
few	TRBJ1-6	-	TRBV9	CASSVAGSSNSPLHF	TGTGCCAGCAGCGTAGCAGGCAGTTCCAATTCACCCCTCCACTTT
-	TRBJ2-3	TRBD1	TRBV6-2/TRBV6-3	CASSYRDRVTDTQYF	TGTGCCAGCAGTTACCGGGACAGGGTGACAGATACGCAGTATTTT
many	TRBJ2-1	TRBD1	TRBV29-1	CSVDKDRGIKQFF	TGCAGCGTTGATAAGGACAGGGGTATCAAGCAGTTCTTC